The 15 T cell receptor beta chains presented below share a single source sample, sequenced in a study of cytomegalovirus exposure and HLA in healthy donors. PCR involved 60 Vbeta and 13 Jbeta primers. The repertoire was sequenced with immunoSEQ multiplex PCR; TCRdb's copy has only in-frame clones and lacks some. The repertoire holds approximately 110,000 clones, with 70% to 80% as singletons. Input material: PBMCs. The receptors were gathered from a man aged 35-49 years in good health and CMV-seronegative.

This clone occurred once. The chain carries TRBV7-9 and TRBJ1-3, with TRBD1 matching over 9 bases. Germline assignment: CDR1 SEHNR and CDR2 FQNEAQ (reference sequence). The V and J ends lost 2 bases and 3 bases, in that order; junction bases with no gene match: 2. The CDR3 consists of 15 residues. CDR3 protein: CASSLSGQGGNTIYF. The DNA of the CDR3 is TGTGCCAGCAGCTTATCGGGACAGGGTGGAAACACCATATATTTT.

The chain's CDR3 is CASSPSGGAKYEQYF. CDR3 bases: TGTGCCAGCAGCCCCTCGGGGGGCGCCAAATACGAGCAGTACTTC. The rearrangement links TRBV7-2 to TRBJ2-7; maybe TRBD2 (7 bases). V was cut by 5 bases and J by 4 bases, with 18 bases left in between. Germline values: CDR1 SGHTA, CDR2 FQGNSA. CDR3 length: 15 residues.

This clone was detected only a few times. The CDR3 region is CASSLQGTGAREQYF. CDR3 in DNA: TGTGCCAGCAGCTTACAAGGGACAGGGGCGCGCGAGCAGTACTTC. V and J are TRBV7-2 and TRBJ2-7; 10 positions match TRBD1. The CDR3 covers 15 residues. Germline V gives CDR1 SGHTA, CDR2 FQGNSA. V shed 2 bases and J 6 bases; nucleotides not matched to a gene: 7.

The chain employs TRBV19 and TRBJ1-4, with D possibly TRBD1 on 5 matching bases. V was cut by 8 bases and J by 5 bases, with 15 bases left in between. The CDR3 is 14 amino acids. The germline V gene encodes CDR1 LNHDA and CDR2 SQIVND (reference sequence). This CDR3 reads CASQDTGVNEKLFF. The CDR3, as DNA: TGTGCCAGTCAGGATACAGGTGTCAATGAAAAACTGTTTTTT.

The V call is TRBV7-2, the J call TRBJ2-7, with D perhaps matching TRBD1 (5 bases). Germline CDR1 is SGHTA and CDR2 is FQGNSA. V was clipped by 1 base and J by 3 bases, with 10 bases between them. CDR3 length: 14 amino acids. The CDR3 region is CASSLDRNFYEQYF. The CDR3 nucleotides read TGTGCCAGCAGCTTAGACAGGAATTTCTACGAGCAGTACTTC.

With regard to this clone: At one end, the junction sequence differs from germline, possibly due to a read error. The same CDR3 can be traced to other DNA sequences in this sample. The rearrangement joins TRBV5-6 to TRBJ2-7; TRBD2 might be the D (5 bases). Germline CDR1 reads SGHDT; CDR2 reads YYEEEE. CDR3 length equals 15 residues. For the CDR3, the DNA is TGCGCCAGCAGCTCGACCGGACGGACTCGCAACGAGCAGTACTTC. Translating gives CASSSTGRTRNEQYF.

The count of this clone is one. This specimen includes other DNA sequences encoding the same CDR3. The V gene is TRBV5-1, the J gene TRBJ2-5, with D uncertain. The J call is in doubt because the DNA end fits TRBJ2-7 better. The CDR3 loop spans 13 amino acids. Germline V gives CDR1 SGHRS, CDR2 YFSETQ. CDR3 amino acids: CASSLASSYEQYF. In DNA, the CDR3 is TGCGCCAGCAGCTTGGCGTCTTCCTACGAGCAGTACTTC.

The CDR3: CASSQVEGQGAGGYTF. CDR3 nucleotide sequence: TGTGCCAGCAGCCAAGTAGAGGGACAGGGGGCGGGGGGCTACACCTTC. The rearrangement uses TRBV4-2 and TRBJ1-2; TRBD1 matches 12 bases. Looked up from germline, CDR1 is LGHNA and CDR2 is YNFKEQ. The V segment lost 1 base and the J segment 8 bases; nucleotides outside the gene matches: 8. CDR3 size: 16 residues.

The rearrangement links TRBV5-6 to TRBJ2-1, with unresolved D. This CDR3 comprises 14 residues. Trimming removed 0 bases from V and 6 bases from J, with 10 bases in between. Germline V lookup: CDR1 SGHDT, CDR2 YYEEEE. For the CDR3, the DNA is TGTGCCAGCAGCTTGGCCGCCATCAGCAATGAGCAGTTCTTC. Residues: CASSLAAISNEQFF.

In DNA, the CDR3 is TGCGCCAGCAGTGAGCTCCCGGGACAGGTTCGGACTGAAGCTTTCTTT. It specifies CASSELPGQVRTEAFF. The chain employs TRBV10-1 and TRBJ1-1; 8 nucleotides match TRBD1. Trimming cost V 2 bases and J 5 bases; bases outside gene matches: 10. Germline lookup yields CDR1 WNHNN and CDR2 SYGVQD (reference sequence). CDR3 size: 16 residues.

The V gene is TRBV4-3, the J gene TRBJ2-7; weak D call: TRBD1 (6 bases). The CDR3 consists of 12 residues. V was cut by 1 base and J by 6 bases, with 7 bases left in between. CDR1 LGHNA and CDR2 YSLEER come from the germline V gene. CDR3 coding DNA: TGCGCCAGCAGCCAAGTGGACAGCGAGCAGTACTTC. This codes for CASSQVDSEQYF.

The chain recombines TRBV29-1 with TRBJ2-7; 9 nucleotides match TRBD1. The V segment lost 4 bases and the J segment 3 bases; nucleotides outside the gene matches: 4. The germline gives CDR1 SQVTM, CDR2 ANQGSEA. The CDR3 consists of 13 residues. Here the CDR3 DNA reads TGCAGCGTTGGACAGGGGGAGTACTACGAGCAGTACTTC. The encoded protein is CSVGQGEYYEQYF.

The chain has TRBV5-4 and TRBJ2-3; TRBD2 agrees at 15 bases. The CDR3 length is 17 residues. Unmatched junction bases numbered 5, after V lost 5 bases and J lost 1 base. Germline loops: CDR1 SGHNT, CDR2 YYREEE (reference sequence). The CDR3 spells CASRGLAGGIGTDTQYF. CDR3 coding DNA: TGTGCCAGCAGGGGACTAGCGGGAGGTATTGGCACAGATACGCAGTATTTT. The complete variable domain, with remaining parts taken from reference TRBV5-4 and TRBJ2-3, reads ETGVTQSPTHLIKTRGQQVTLRCSSQSGHNTVSWYQQALGQGPQFIFQYYREEENGRGNFPPRFSGLQFPNYSSELNVNALELDDSALYLCASRGLAGGIGTDTQYFGPGTRLTVL.

CDR3 sequence (DNA): TGTGCCAGCAGCTTACGAGCAGGGGAGGGCACTGAAGCTTTCTTT. Protein: CASSLRAGEGTEAFF. This chain links TRBV7-3 with TRBJ1-1; a weak D match, TRBD1 (6 bases). With 2 bases removed from V and 4 bases from J, the gap between germline ends came to 14 bases. The CDR3 runs to 15 residues. Germline CDR1 is SGHTA and CDR2 is FQGTGA.

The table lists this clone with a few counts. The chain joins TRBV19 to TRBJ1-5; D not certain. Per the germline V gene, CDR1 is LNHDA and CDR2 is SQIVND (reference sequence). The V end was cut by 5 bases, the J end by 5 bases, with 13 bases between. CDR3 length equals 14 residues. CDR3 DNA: TGTGCCAGTAGTTTATGGACTCGAGATCAGCCCCAGCATTTT. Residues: CASSLWTRDQPQHF.